This T cell receptor (beta chain) was observed in a study of blood T cell repertoires in COVID-19. About the study: COVID-19 samples collected from the United States, Italy and Spain covered acute and convalescent phases. Sources were T cells, B-cell-depleted T cells, or PBMCs; the material itself was cDNA or gDNA.

Original data processing: The authors estimated nucleated cell counts from reference gene primer amplification. The data were produced by immunoSEQ multiplex PCR, yet TCRdb's version contains in-frame clones alone and is incomplete. V, J and clone size were drawn from that table, and D and trimming were deduced from the DNA. This sample carries some 310,000 clones, around 89% of them seen once, and the ten largest clones take under 1.1%. Seattle cases were enrolled at active infection and followed longitudinally. V was pared by 0 bases and J by 2 bases, with 18 bases between. CDR1 is LGHNA, CDR2 YSLEER, per germline. The CDR3 is 18 residues long.

The sample was peripheral blood. The sequence was obtained from a woman between 40 and 55 years old with COVID-19, enrolled during active disease. V is TRBV4-3 and J is TRBJ2-3, with TRBD1 as a possible D gene (6 bases). CDR3 amino acids: CASSQDDWRGQITDTQYF. DNA for the CDR3: TGCGCCAGCAGCCAAGATGACTGGCGAGGACAGATCACAGATACGCAGTATTTT.